These 4 T cell receptor beta chains share one sample of origin, sequenced in a study of T cell repertoires in cytomegalovirus infection. From the reads, TCRdb called clonotypes with MiXCR, one entry per CDR3 protein. The data contain 300,000 to 450,000 distinct CDR3 sequences, less than 20% of them singletons. Sequenced: PBMCs. The receptors originated from a human donor in good health (CMV status not recorded). Some clones in this sample may be carry-over from other donors' samples.

This clonotype showed up many times. J is TRBJ2-7 and V is TRBV7-2; D remains ambiguous. V lost 3 bases and J lost 5, with 11 bases in between. Germline loops: CDR1 SGHTA, CDR2 FQGNSA. The CDR3 has 13 amino acids. The CDR3 DNA sequence: TGTGCCAGCAGCTTTAAATTTTCTGACGAGCAGTACTTC. Protein sequence: CASSFKFSDEQYF.

The rearrangement uses TRBV11-2 and TRBJ1-2; 7 nucleotides agree with TRBD1. This CDR3 comprises 17 residues. The germline gives CDR1 SGHAT, CDR2 FQNNGV. J gave up 5 bases and V 1 base, and 13 bases lay outside the gene matches. The CDR3 protein is CASSLGGTARSGYGYTF. The CDR3 nucleotides are TGTGCCAGCAGCTTAGGGGGGACAGCCCGTTCGGGGTATGGCTACACCTTC.

The chain combines TRBV7-9 with TRBJ2-5, with D possibly being TRBD2 (5 bases). The CDR3 consists of 16 residues. Per germline, CDR1 SEHNR and CDR2 FQNEAQ (reference sequence). Deletions cut 5 bases from V and 1 base from J, with 17 bases between. DNA of the CDR3: TGTGCCAGCAGCACTAGAGGCGAGATGCCCCAAGAGACCCAGTACTTC. It specifies CASSTRGEMPQETQYF.

Of note for this clonotype: This may arise from a read error, as a much more abundant clone is one base away. CDR3: CAGSFGAYSNQPQHF. CDR3 DNA: TGTGCCGGCAGTTTCGGGGCATATAGCAATCAGCCCCAGCATTTT. The chain links TRBV12-3 or TRBV12-4 to TRBJ1-5, with D possibly being TRBD1 (5 bases). The CDR3 length is 15 residues.